This T cell receptor (beta chain) emerged from a study of shared clonotypes between healthy human individuals (dated by TCRdb to the early 2020s). Some background on the complete study: The cohort included three men and two women between 18 and 49 years of age. For each donor, three plates each were used for CD4 naive and CD4 memory, two plates were used for CD8 naive, and one plate was used for CD8 memory. Blood TCR repertoires of five healthy adults were deeply sequenced to estimate repertoire size and the extent of clonotype sharing between individuals. Libraries were prepared and TCR repertoires were sequenced by different laboratories using diverse techniques, in order to increase sequencing depth and limit assay-specific biases. Between about 0.85 and 9.5 billion PBMCs per donor were obtained by leukapheresis.

Study-wide findings and limitations: Rarefaction of sorted-subset datasets indicated incomplete sequencing despite the large sequencing depth. Clonotypes shared by all four sorted-subset donors showed higher generation probabilities than non-shared clonotypes. Sampling was restricted to blood, and TCR repertoires in tissues likely differ from the TCR repertoires found in blood. Pairwise subsampling indicated that sequencing depth was expected to affect the degree of clonotype sharing among donors. When four donors were compared, the shared fraction of clonotypes was 5% to 6.5% for naive CD4, around 4% for naive CD8, 2.3% for memory CD4, and under 0.5% for memory CD8. The small number of donors limited the genetic and exposure-history diversity represented. Naive subsets generally had larger estimated clonotype richness than memory subsets.

Donors were healthy HIV-negative adults with no recently reported acute infections or vaccinations. All donors were Caucasian adults living in Nashville, Tennessee, USA. Magnetic negative selection was used to enrich CD4+ T cells, after which naive cells were positively selected on CD45RA and the negative fraction became the memory subset. Blood was obtained by leukapheresis, after which PBMCs were separated by Ficoll-Histopaque density gradient centrifugation and cryopreserved in liquid nitrogen vapor phase. Purity and quantity of every magnetically sorted T cell population were checked by analytical flow cytometry. Genomic DNA was isolated from every sorted fraction and measured by UV absorbance on a Nanodrop 2000c. CDR3 length: 16 amino acids, cysteine to phenylalanine. Only CDR3 DNA remains: 48 bases, in frame from the first base. The germline V gene encodes CDR1 SGDLS and CDR2 YYNGEE. At the junction V is shortened by 2 bases and J by 2 bases; bases outside the gene matches: 2.

This clone was recorded once. Its antigen is still unknown. No base qualities exist here, and no much larger clone lies one base off it. This sample also contains other DNA sequences that code for the same CDR3. Using the deep immunoSEQ assay, TCR CDR3 regions were amplified from genomic DNA by multiplex PCR. Extracted genomic DNA from each cell subset was spread evenly across all wells of several immunoSEQ 96-well plates, with each plate serving as a replicate. For sorted subsets, about 220 ng of genomic DNA, equivalent to tens of thousands of T cell genomes, went into each replicate PCR. The purified libraries were quantified using a Qubit 3.0 fluorometer, sized with a Bioanalyzer 2100, and then quantified again using the KAPA Library Quantification kit. Every immunoSEQ 96-well plate was sequenced on a dedicated single-read 150-cycle Illumina NextSeq 550 flow cell. The study's processing was this. Because the immunoSEQ output included only junctional sequences and no quality scores, the filtering could not be the same as the filtering used for full-length reads. Sequences were annotated with PyIR, a Python wrapper for IgBLAST v1.9, and V/J genes and CDR3 were assigned using IMGT germline references. Reads with weak V/J assignments (E-value above 1e-6), missing CDR3, stop codons, out-of-frame junctions, or ambiguous translated residues were removed. V3J clonotypes were defined as sequences sharing an identical inferred V gene, J gene, and CDR3 amino acid sequence. The percentage overlap between two repertoires was calculated by dividing the number of shared unique clonotypes by the size of the smaller repertoire. Three approaches were used to assess repertoire richness: RTK rarefaction, the Chao1 estimator, and Recon v2.1 estimates of unobserved clonotypes. Generation probabilities for all TCRbeta clonotypes obtained by the gDNA method from several donors were computed using OLGA. TCRdb re-hosts the immuneACCESS table, in-frame sequences only. Its copies lack some clones; in the studies checked, an unresolved V gene accounts for under half of them, and the cause for the rest is not known. D and trimming come from the DNA, and the V and J calls and clone size come from that table. The sample has approximately 620,000 clones on record, 97% of them singletons. About 0.06% of the sample rests with the top ten.

This clonotype was sampled from a woman in her twenties or thirties in good health. The source material was naive CD4+ T cells sorted from blood. The cell subset or site label, as the study defines it: CD45RA+ positively selected. This receptor chain uses TRBV9 and TRBJ2-2, with TRBD2 identical over 11 junction bases. The CDR3 region reads CASSVGLAANTGELFF. The DNA sequence is as follows: TGTGCCAGCAGCGTGGGACTAGCGGCTAACACCGGGGAGCTGTTTTTT. The variable domain in full, with residues beyond the CDR3 obtained from the reference TRBV9 and TRBJ2-2 genes, is DSGVTQTPKHLITATGQRVTLRCSPRSGDLSVYWYQQSLDQGLQFLIQYYNGEERAKGNILERFSAQQFPDLHSELNLSSLELGDSALYFCASSVGLAANTGELFFGEGSRLTVL.